These T cell receptor beta chains were read from a single sample in a study of CD8 T cells in Susac syndrome. TCRdb re-derived calls from the immunoSEQ multiplex PCR reads in MiXCR, one entry per CDR3 protein. The sample carries around 160,000 distinct CDR3 sequences, approximately 96% recorded once. Specimen: CD4+ T cells from PBMCs. The receptor source for this set is a human donor in good health. The CDR3 runs from the conserved cysteine through the conserved F or W. The order of the fields is clone size, V gene, J gene, D gene, CDR3 DNA, CDR3 protein. D genes are given only for firm matches. The listing skips clone size in some rows; elsewhere it reads once, few, many or a size class.

size: once; V: TRBV7-2; J: TRBJ2-3; D: NA; DNA: TGTGCCAGCACACGACCCGACACAGATACGCAGTATTTT; CDR3: CASTRPDTDTQYF
size: NA; V: TRBV20-1; J: TRBJ2-3; D: NA; DNA: TGCAGTGCTAGAGATGGCCTAGGGGCAGATACGCAGTATTTT; CDR3: CSARDGLGADTQYF
size: NA; V: TRBV18; J: TRBJ2-7; D: TRBD1; DNA: TGTGCCAGCTCGCTCCGGGACAGTTCCTACGAGCAGTACTTC; CDR3: CASSLRDSSYEQYF
size: NA; V: TRBV6-2/TRBV6-3; J: TRBJ1-1; D: NA; DNA: TGTGCCAGCAGTCCCCATACGAACACTGAAGCTTTCTTT; CDR3: CASSPHTNTEAFF
size: NA; V: TRBV3-1; J: TRBJ1-5; D: NA; DNA: TGTGCCAGCAGCCAATTGACTAGCAATCAGCCCCAGCATTTT; CDR3: CASSQLTSNQPQHF
size: NA; V: TRBV7-2; J: TRBJ2-5; D: NA; DNA: TGTGCCAGCAGCTTAGGGGGATCCCGGGAGACCCAGTACTTC; CDR3: CASSLGGSRETQYF
size: NA; V: TRBV6-2/TRBV6-3; J: TRBJ1-2; D: NA; DNA: TGTGCCAGCAGCCAGGGTACCGGCTACACCTTC; CDR3: CASSQGTGYTF
size: NA; V: TRBV19; J: TRBJ2-5; D: NA; DNA: TGTGCCAGTAGTATTGGACAAGAGACCCAGTACTTC; CDR3: CASSIGQETQYF
size: NA; V: TRBV27; J: TRBJ1-1; D: NA; DNA: TGTGCCAGCAGTCCCCTAGCAGCCGACATGAACACTGAAGCTTTCTTT; CDR3: CASSPLAADMNTEAFF
size: NA; V: TRBV12-3/TRBV12-4; J: TRBJ1-5; D: NA; DNA: TGTGCCAGCAGTCACCCAAGGGGCTCAGGCAATCAGCCCCAGCATTTT; CDR3: CASSHPRGSGNQPQHF
size: NA; V: TRBV18; J: TRBJ1-1; D: TRBD1; DNA: TGTGCCAGCTCACCAAACCAGGGGGAGAGAACTGAAGCTTTCTTT; CDR3: CASSPNQGERTEAFF
size: NA; V: TRBV20-1; J: TRBJ1-5; D: NA; DNA: TGCAGTGCTTCAACCAACGGGCCGGCGGTCACGCGGAGCAATCAGCCCCAGCATTTT; CDR3: CSASTNGPAVTRSNQPQHF
size: NA; V: TRBV6-6; J: TRBJ1-6; D: NA; DNA: TGTGCCAGCAGTAATAATTCACCCCTCCACTTT; CDR3: CASSNNSPLHF
size: NA; V: TRBV6-2/TRBV6-3; J: TRBJ2-3; D: NA; DNA: TGTGCCAGCAGTTCCGTCCTTGATACGCAGTATTTT; CDR3: CASSSVLDTQYF
size: NA; V: TRBV29-1; J: TRBJ1-2; D: TRBD1; DNA: TGCAGCGGGGAGACCAGGGGGAATGGCTACACCTTC; CDR3: CSGETRGNGYTF
size: once; V: TRBV25-1; J: TRBJ1-2; D: NA; DNA: TGTGCCAGCAGTGGCGGGACGGTCTATGGCTACACCTTC; CDR3: CASSGGTVYGYTF
size: once; V: TRBV29-1; J: TRBJ1-4; D: TRBD1; DNA: TGCAGCGTCAAGGGGGCATTGGGTGAAAAACTGTTTTTT; CDR3: CSVKGALGEKLFF
size: NA; V: TRBV20-1; J: TRBJ2-7; D: TRBD1; DNA: TGCAGTGCTAGCCGATACGGGACAGGGAGGTACGAGCAGTACTTC; CDR3: CSASRYGTGRYEQYF
size: NA; V: TRBV9; J: TRBJ1-1; D: NA; DNA: TGTGCCAGCAGCGGTACATTGAACACTGAAGCTTTCTTT; CDR3: CASSGTLNTEAFF
size: NA; V: TRBV15; J: TRBJ2-7; D: TRBD2; DNA: TGTGCCACCAGACGGGACTATCTCAACGAGCAGTACTTC; CDR3: CATRRDYLNEQYF
size: NA; V: TRBV20-1; J: TRBJ2-5; D: NA; DNA: TGCAGTGCTAGAGATCCGGTGGGGGGTACTCCGGACCAGTACTTC; CDR3: CSARDPVGGTPDQYF
size: NA; V: TRBV2; J: TRBJ2-3; D: NA; DNA: TGTGCCAGCAGGGGTATGGGGCCCCTGGGCGATACGCAGTATTTT; CDR3: CASRGMGPLGDTQYF
size: few; V: TRBV28; J: TRBJ2-7; D: NA; DNA: TGTGCCAGCAGTTTAGGCGGGCGCGAGCAGTACTTC; CDR3: CASSLGGREQYF
size: NA; V: TRBV30; J: TRBJ1-2; D: NA; DNA: TGTGCCTGGAGTGTAGACGGGTTCAGCTACACCTTC; CDR3: CAWSVDGFSYTF
size: once; V: TRBV3-1; J: TRBJ2-1; D: TRBD1; DNA: TGTGCCAGCAGCTCGCACAACAGGGGCTCTGAGCAGTTCTTC; CDR3: CASSSHNRGSEQFF
size: NA; V: TRBV4-2; J: TRBJ2-7; D: NA; DNA: TGTGCCAGCAGCCAAGTATGGGACTCGAAGTACGAGCAGTACTTC; CDR3: CASSQVWDSKYEQYF
size: NA; V: TRBV6-5; J: TRBJ2-7; D: NA; DNA: TGTGCCAGCAGTTATACAGGGGGAGGGAAGGAGCAGTACTTC; CDR3: CASSYTGGGKEQYF
size: NA; V: TRBV4-2; J: TRBJ1-1; D: TRBD1; DNA: TGTGCCAGCAGCCAGACAGGGGGGCTTGCGGAAGCTTTCTTT; CDR3: CASSQTGGLAEAFF
size: once; V: TRBV12-3/TRBV12-4; J: TRBJ2-4; D: NA; DNA: TGTGCCAGCAGTCTAGCCAAAAACATTCAGTACTTC; CDR3: CASSLAKNIQYF
size: NA; V: TRBV29-1; J: TRBJ2-5; D: TRBD2; DNA: TGCAGCGTTGCCGAGACTAGCGTTCAGACCCAGTACTTC; CDR3: CSVAETSVQTQYF
size: NA; V: TRBV20-1; J: TRBJ2-7; D: NA; DNA: TGCAGTGCTCAGTTTCCACACTCCTACGAGCAGTACTTC; CDR3: CSAQFPHSYEQYF
size: NA; V: TRBV12-3/TRBV12-4; J: TRBJ1-6; D: TRBD1; DNA: TGTGCCAGCAGTTCCCGACAGGGTTTACCCCTCCACTTT; CDR3: CASSSRQGLPLHF
size: NA; V: TRBV29-1; J: TRBJ2-1; D: NA; DNA: TGCAGCGTTGGGAACAATGAGCAGTTCTTC; CDR3: CSVGNNEQFF
size: NA; V: TRBV3-1; J: TRBJ1-2; D: NA; DNA: TGTGCCAGCAGCCAAGGTGGGACTCAAGGTGGCTACACCTTC; CDR3: CASSQGGTQGGYTF
size: NA; V: TRBV20-1; J: TRBJ2-5; D: NA; DNA: TGCAGTGCTAGCCTCGCCCCCGGGACCCAGTACTTC; CDR3: CSASLAPGTQYF
size: NA; V: TRBV29-1; J: TRBJ1-4; D: NA; DNA: TGCAGCGTTGAGAACGGGGGACGCGGGGAAAAACTGTTTTTT; CDR3: CSVENGGRGEKLFF
size: NA; V: TRBV15; J: TRBJ1-6; D: NA; DNA: TGTGCCACCTCGGGAGGCTATAATTCACCCCTCCACTTT; CDR3: CATSGGYNSPLHF
size: NA; V: TRBV6-2/TRBV6-3; J: TRBJ1-1; D: TRBD1; DNA: TGTGCCAGCAGTCTACAGGGGGCGAACACTGAAGCTTTCTTT; CDR3: CASSLQGANTEAFF
size: NA; V: TRBV6-5; J: TRBJ2-7; D: NA; DNA: TGTGCCAGCAGACCATGGACAAGCTCCTACGAGCAGTACTTC; CDR3: CASRPWTSSYEQYF
size: NA; V: TRBV19; J: TRBJ2-7; D: TRBD2; DNA: TGTGCCAGTAGCAGCCCGAGACTAGCGGGGGGGCCCCACGAGCAGTACTTC; CDR3: CASSSPRLAGGPHEQYF
size: NA; V: TRBV12-3/TRBV12-4; J: TRBJ1-2; D: NA; DNA: TGTGCCAGCAGTTTAGCCCCGGGGATTAACTATGGCTACACCTTC; CDR3: CASSLAPGINYGYTF
size: NA; V: TRBV4-3; J: TRBJ2-3; D: NA; DNA: TGCGCCAGCAGCCAAGCAGTCAGCACAGATACGCAGTATTTT; CDR3: CASSQAVSTDTQYF
size: NA; V: TRBV19; J: TRBJ2-7; D: NA; DNA: TGTGCCCCGGGCTCCTACGAGCAGTACTTC; CDR3: CAPGSYEQYF
size: NA; V: TRBV3-1; J: TRBJ1-4; D: NA; DNA: TGTGCCAGCTTGCGAGGCCCGGGTGAAAAACTGTTTTTT; CDR3: CASLRGPGEKLFF
size: NA; V: TRBV20-1; J: TRBJ1-1; D: NA; DNA: TGCAGTGCTAGATGGGGCCGTGAAGCTTTCTTT; CDR3: CSARWGREAFF
size: NA; V: TRBV20-1; J: TRBJ1-6; D: NA; DNA: TGCAGTGCTAGAGGAATAGAACCCGGCTCCTATAATTCACCCCTCCACTTT; CDR3: CSARGIEPGSYNSPLHF
size: NA; V: TRBV2; J: TRBJ1-6; D: NA; DNA: TGTGCCAGCAGTGTTTTACAGGTTAATTCACCCCTCCACTTT; CDR3: CASSVLQVNSPLHF
size: NA; V: TRBV20-1; J: TRBJ2-3; D: TRBD2; DNA: TGCAGTGCCTCGGTGGCTAGCGGGGGGGCCGATACGCAGTATTTT; CDR3: CSASVASGGADTQYF
size: NA; V: TRBV3-1; J: TRBJ2-3; D: TRBD2; DNA: TGTGCCAGCAGCCCCCCGGTTGGCGGGGGGGGACCGGTTACGCAGTATTTT; CDR3: CASSPPVGGGGPVTQYF
size: NA; V: TRBV29-1; J: TRBJ2-5; D: NA; DNA: TGCAGCGTTGAGTTTGGGCTTCGGGAGACCCAGTACTTC; CDR3: CSVEFGLRETQYF